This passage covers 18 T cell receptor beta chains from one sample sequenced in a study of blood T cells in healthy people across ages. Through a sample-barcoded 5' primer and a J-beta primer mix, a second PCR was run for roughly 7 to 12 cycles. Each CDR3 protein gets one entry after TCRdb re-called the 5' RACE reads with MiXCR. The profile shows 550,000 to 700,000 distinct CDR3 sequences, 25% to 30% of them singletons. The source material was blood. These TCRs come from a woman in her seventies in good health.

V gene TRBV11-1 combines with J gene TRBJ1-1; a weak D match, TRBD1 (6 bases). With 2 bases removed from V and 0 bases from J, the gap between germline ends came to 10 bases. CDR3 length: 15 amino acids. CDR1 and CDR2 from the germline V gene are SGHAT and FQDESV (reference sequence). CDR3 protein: CASSLSGTLNTEAFF. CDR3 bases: TGTGCCAGCAGCTTATCCGGGACACTGAACACTGAAGCTTTCTTT.

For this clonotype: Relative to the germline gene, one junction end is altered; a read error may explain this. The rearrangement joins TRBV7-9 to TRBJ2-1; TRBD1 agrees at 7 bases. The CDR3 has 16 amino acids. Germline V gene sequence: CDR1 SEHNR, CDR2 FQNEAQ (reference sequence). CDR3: CASSLGGGQPYSEQFF. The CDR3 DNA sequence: TGTGCCAGCAGCTTAGGAGGGGGCCAGCCCTACAGTGAGCAGTTCTTC.

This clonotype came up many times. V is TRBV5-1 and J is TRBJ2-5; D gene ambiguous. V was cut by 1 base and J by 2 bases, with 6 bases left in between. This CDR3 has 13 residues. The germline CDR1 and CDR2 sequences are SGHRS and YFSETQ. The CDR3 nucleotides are TGCGCCAGCAGCTTGATGTTACAAGAGACCCAGTACTTC. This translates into CASSLMLQETQYF.

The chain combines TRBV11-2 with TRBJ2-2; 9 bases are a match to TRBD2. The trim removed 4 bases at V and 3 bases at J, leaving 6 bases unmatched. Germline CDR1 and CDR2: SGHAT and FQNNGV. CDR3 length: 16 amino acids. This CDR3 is CASSSLSGGDTGELFF. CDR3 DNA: TGTGCCAGCAGCTCTCTTAGCGGGGGAGACACCGGGGAGCTGTTTTTT.

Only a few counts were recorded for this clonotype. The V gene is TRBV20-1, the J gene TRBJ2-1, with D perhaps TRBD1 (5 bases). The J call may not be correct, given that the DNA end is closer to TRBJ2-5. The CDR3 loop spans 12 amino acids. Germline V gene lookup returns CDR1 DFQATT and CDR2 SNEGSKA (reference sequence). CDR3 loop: CSALAGLGTQYF. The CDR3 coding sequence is TGCAGTGCCTTGGCAGGGTTAGGGACCCAGTACTTC.

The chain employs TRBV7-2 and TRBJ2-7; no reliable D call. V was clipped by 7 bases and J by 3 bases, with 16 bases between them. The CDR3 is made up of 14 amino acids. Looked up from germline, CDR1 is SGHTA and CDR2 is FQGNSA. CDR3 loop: CASKPVTEFYEQYF. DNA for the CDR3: TGTGCCAGCAAGCCCGTAACGGAGTTCTACGAGCAGTACTTC.

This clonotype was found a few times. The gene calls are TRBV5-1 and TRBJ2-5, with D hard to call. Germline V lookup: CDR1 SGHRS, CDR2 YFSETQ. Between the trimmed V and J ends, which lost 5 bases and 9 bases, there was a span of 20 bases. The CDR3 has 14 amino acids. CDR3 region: CASSQDPLTESQYF. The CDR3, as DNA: TGCGCCAGCAGTCAGGACCCCCTTACGGAGTCCCAGTACTTC. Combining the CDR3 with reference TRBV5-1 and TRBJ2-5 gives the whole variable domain KAGVTQTPRYLIKTRGQQVTLSCSPISGHRSVSWYQQTPGQGLQFLFEYFSETQRNKGNFPGRFSGRQFSNSRSEMNVSTLELGDSALYLCASSQDPLTESQYFGPGTRLLVL.

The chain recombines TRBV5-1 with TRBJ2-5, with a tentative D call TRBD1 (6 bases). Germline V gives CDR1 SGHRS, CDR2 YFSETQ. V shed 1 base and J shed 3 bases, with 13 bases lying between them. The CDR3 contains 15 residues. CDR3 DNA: TGCGCCAGCAGCTTGCTAGGGACACCTGAAGAGACCCAGTACTTC. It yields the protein CASSLLGTPEETQYF.

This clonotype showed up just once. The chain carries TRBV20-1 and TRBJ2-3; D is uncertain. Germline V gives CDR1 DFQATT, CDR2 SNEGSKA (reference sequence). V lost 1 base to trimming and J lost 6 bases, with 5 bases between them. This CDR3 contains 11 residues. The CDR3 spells CSARVGDTQYF. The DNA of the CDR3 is TGCAGTGCTAGAGTGGGGGATACGCAGTATTTT.

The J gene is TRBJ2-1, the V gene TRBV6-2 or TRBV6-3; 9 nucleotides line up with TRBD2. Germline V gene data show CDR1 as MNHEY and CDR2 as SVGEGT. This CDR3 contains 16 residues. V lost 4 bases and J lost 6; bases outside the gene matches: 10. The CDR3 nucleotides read TGTGCCAGCAGTTTTAATAGCGGGAGTCGAGTCAATGAGCAGTTCTTC. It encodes CASSFNSGSRVNEQFF.

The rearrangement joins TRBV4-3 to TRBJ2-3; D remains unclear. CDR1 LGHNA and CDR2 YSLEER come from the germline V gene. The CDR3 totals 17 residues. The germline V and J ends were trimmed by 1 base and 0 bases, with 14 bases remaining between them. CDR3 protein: CASSQVFGVGSTDTQYF. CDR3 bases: TGCGCCAGCAGCCAAGTTTTCGGCGTAGGAAGCACAGATACGCAGTATTTT.

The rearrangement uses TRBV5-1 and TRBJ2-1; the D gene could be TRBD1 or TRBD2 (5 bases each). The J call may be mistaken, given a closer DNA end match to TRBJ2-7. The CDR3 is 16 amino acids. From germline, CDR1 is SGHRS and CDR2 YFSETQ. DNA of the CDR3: TGCGCCAGCAGCTCAATTGCCGTGGGGGTCTTCAACGAGCAGTACTTC. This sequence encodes CASSSIAVGVFNEQYF.

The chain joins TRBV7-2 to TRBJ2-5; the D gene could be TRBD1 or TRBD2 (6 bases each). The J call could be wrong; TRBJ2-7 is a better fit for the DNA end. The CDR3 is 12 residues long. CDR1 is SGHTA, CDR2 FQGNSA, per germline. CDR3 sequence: CASRGGTYEQYF. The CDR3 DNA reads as TGTGCCAGCAGGGGGGGCACCTACGAGCAGTACTTC.

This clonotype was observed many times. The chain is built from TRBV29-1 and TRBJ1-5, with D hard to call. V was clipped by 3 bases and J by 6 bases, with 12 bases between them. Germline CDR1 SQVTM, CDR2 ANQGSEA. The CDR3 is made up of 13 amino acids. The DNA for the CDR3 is TGCAGCGTTGAGGCGGGGATCGGTCAGCCCCAGCATTTT. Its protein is CSVEAGIGQPQHF.

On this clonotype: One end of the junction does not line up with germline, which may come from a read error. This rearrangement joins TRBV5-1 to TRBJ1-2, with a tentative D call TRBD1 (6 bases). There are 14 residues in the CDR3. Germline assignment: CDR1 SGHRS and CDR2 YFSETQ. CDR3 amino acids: CAGSLDGQSRGYTF. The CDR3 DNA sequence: TGCGCCGGCAGCTTGGACGGACAGTCGCGAGGCTACACCTTC.

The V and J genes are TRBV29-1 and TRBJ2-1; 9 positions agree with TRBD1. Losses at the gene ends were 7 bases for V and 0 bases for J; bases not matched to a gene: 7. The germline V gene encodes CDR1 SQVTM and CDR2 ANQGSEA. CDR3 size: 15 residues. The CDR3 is CSASGTGISYNEQFF. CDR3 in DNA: TGCAGCGCTTCCGGGACAGGGATCTCCTACAATGAGCAGTTCTTC.

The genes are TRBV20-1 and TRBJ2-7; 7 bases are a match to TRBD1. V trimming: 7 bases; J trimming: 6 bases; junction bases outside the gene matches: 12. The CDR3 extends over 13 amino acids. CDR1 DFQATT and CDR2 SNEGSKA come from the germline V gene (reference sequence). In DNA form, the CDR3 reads TGCAGTGTTTTGGCAGGGGGAAGACGCGAGCAGTACTTC. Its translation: CSVLAGGRREQYF.

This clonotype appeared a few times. CDR3 in DNA: TGCAGTGCTCCTATGACTAGCGGGGGGCCCCAAGAGACCCAGTACTTC. It specifies CSAPMTSGGPQETQYF. The chain carries TRBV20-1 and TRBJ2-5; 13 nucleotides agree with TRBD2. This CDR3 is 16 amino acids long. Germline V gene sequence: CDR1 DFQATT, CDR2 SNEGSKA (reference sequence). V shed 5 bases and J 1 base; nucleotides not matched to a gene: 7.